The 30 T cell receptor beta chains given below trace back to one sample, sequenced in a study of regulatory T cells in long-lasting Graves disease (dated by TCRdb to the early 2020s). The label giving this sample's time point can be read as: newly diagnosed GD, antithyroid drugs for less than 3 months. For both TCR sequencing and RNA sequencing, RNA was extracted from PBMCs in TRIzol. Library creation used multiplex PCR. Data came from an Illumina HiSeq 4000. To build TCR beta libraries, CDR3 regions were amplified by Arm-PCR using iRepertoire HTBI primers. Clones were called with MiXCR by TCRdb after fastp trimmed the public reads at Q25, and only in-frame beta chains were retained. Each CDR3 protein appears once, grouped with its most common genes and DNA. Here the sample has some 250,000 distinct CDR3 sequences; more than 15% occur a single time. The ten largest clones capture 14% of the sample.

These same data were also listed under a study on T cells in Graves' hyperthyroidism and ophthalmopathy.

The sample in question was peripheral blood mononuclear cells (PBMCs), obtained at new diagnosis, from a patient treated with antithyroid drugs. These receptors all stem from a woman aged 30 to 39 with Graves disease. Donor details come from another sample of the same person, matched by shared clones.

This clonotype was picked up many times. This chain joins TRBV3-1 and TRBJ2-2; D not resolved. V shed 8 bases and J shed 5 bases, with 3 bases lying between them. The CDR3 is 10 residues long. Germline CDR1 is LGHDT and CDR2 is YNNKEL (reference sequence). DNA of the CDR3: TGTGCCAGCGGAACCGGGGAGCTGTTTTTT. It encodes CASGTGELFF.

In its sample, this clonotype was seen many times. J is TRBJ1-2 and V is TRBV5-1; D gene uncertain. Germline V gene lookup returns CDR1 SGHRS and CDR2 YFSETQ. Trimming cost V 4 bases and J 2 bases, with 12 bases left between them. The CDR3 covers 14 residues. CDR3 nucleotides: TGCGCCAGCAGCCGCTTGGGTTTGAACTATGGCTACACCTTC. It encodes CASSRLGLNYGYTF.

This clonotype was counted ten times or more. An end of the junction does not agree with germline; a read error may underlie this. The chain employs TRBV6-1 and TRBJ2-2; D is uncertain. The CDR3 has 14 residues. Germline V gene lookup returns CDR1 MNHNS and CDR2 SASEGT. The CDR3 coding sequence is TGTGCCAGCAATGAAAACGCGAACACCGGGGAGCTGTTTTTT. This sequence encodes CASNENANTGELFF.

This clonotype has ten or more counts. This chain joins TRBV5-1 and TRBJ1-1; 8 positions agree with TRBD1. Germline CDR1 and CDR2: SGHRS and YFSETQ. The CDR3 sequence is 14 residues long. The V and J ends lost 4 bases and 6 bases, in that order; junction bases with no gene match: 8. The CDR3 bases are TGCGCCAGCAGCGCGGACAGGGAGGTATCTGAAGCTTTCTTT. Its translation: CASSADREVSEAFF.

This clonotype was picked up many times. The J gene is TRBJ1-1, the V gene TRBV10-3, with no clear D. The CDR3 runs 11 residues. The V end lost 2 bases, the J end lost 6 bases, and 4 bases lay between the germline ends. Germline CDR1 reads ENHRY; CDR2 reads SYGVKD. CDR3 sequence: CAISEGSEAFF. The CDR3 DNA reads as TGTGCCATCAGTGAGGGATCTGAAGCTTTCTTT.

The CDR3 bases are TGTGCCAGCAGTGGGACTAGCGGGAGGGCCGTCTACGAGCAGTACTTC. Its translation: CASSGTSGRAVYEQYF. The chain joins TRBV12-3 or TRBV12-4 to TRBJ2-7; TRBD2 matches at 16 bases. The CDR3 length is 16 residues. Trimming cost V 5 bases and J 3 bases; bases outside gene matches: 4.

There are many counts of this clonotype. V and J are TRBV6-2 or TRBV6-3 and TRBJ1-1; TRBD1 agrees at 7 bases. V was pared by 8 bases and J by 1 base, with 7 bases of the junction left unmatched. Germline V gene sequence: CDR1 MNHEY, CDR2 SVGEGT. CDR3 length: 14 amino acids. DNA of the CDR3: TGTGCCAGCCCCGGGACAGCCAAGAACACTGAAGCTTTCTTT. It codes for CASPGTAKNTEAFF.

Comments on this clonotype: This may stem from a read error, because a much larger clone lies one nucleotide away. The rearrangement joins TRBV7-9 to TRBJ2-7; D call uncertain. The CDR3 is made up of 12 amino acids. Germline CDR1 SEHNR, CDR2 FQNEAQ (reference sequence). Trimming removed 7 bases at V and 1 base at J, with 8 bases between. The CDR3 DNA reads TGTGCCAGCACCTCCGGATCCTACGAGCAGTACTTC. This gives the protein CASTSGSYEQYF. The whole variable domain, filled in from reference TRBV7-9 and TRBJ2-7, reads DTGVSQNPRHKITKRGQNVTFRCDPISEHNRLYWYRQTLGQGPEFLTYFQNEAQLEKSRLLSDRFSAERPKGSFSTLEIQRTEQGDSAMYLCASTSGSYEQYFGPGTRLTVT.

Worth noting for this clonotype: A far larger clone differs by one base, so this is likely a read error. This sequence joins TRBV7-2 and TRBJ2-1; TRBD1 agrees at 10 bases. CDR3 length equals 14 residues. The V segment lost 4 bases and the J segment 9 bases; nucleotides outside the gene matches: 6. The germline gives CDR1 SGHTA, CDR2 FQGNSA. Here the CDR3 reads CASSSTGGYGEQFF. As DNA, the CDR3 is TGTGCCAGCAGCTCGACAGGGGGCTATGGTGAGCAGTTCTTC.

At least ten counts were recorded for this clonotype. DNA for the CDR3: TGTGCCTGGACCCCCGGGACAGGCAATCAGCCCCAGCATTTT. Translating gives CAWTPGTGNQPQHF. This chain uses TRBV30 with TRBJ1-5, with 7 bases matching TRBD1. Germline trimming cut 4 bases from V and 2 bases from J; bases unmatched to any gene: 5. The CDR3 is 14 amino acids. Germline V CDR1 and CDR2: GTSNPN, SVGIG (reference sequence). The whole variable domain, filled in from reference TRBV30 and TRBJ1-5, reads SQTIHQWPATLVQPVGSPLSLECTVEGTSNPNLYWYRQAAGRGLQLLFYSVGIGQISSEVPQNLSASRPQDRQFILSSKKLLLSDSGFYLCAWTPGTGNQPQHFGDGTRLSIL.

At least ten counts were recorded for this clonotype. The CDR3 sequence: CASSDGTGSAEQYF. The CDR3 DNA reads TGTGCCAGCAGCGACGGGACAGGGTCGGCCGAGCAGTACTTC. The chain joins TRBV9 to TRBJ2-7; 9 bases are shared with TRBD1. The germline V gene has CDR1 SGDLS and CDR2 YYNGEE. This CDR3 is 14 amino acids long. The trim removed 3 bases at V and 6 bases at J, leaving 7 bases unmatched.

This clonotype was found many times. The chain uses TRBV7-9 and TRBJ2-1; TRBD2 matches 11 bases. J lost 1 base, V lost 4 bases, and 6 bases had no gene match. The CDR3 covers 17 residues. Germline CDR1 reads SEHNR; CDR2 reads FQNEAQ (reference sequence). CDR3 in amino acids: CASSSTSGGHSYNEQFF. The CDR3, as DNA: TGTGCCAGCAGCTCCACTAGCGGGGGACATTCCTACAATGAGCAGTTCTTC. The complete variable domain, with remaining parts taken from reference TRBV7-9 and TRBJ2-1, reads DTGVSQNPRHKITKRGQNVTFRCDPISEHNRLYWYRQTLGQGPEFLTYFQNEAQLEKSRLLSDRFSAERPKGSFSTLEIQRTEQGDSAMYLCASSSTSGGHSYNEQFFGPGTRLTVL.

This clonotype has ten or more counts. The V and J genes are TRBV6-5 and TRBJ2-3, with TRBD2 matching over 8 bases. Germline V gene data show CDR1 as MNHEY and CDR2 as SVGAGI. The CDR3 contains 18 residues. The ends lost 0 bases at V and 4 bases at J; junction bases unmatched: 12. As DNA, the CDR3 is TGTGCCAGCAGTTACTCGAAAGGAACGGGGGGGCGAGCAGATACGCAGTATTTT. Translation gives CASSYSKGTGGRADTQYF.

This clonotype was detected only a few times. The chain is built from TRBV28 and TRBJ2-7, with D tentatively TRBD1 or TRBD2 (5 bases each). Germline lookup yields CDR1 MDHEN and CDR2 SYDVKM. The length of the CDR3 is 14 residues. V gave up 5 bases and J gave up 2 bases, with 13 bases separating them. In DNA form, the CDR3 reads TGTGCCAGCAGTAATCCGGGGCGAACCTACGAGCAGTACTTC. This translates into CASSNPGRTYEQYF.

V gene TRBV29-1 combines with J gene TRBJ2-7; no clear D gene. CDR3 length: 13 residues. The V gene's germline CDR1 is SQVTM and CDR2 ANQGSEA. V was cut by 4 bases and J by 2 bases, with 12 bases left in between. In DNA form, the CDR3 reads TGCAGCGTTGGGCTCTCCCCCACCTACGAGCAGTACTTC. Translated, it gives CSVGLSPTYEQYF.

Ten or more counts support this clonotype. In nucleotides, the CDR3 is TGTGCCAGCTCGATACGGGAGAACACTGAAGCTTTCTTT. It translates to CASSIRENTEAFF. The chain is built from TRBV9 and TRBJ1-1; D is unresolved. The germline CDR1 and CDR2 sequences are SGDLS and YYNGEE. The CDR3 is made up of 13 amino acids. V was pared by 7 bases and J by 1 base, with 11 bases between. Using reference TRBV9 and TRBJ1-1 for the parts outside the CDR3, the full variable domain is DSGVTQTPKHLITATGQRVTLRCSPRSGDLSVYWYQQSLDQGLQFLIQYYNGEERAKGNILERFSAQQFPDLHSELNLSSLELGDSALYFCASSIRENTEAFFGQGTRLTVV.

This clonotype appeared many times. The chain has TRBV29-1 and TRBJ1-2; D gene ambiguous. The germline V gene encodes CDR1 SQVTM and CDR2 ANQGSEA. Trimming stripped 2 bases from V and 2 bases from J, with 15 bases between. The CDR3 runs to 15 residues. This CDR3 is CSVEQANLGNYGYTF. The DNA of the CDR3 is TGCAGCGTTGAACAGGCCAACCTTGGGAACTATGGCTACACCTTC.

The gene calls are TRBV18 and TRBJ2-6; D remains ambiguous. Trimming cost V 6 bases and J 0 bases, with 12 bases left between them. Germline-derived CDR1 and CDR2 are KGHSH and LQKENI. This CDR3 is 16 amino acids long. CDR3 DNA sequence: TGTGCCAGCTCCCCTAGGTCGGACTCTGGGGCCAACGTCCTGACTTTC. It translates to CASSPRSDSGANVLTF.

This chain's CDR3 is CASSLGGGLGEQFF. The CDR3 coding sequence is TGTGCCAGCAGCTTAGGGGGGGGGCTTGGTGAGCAGTTCTTC. V and J are TRBV7-9 and TRBJ2-1; D may be TRBD2 (7 bases). Germline V gene sequence: CDR1 SEHNR, CDR2 FQNEAQ (reference sequence). V lost 1 base and J 9 bases, leaving 13 bases between the germline ends. The CDR3 is 14 residues long.

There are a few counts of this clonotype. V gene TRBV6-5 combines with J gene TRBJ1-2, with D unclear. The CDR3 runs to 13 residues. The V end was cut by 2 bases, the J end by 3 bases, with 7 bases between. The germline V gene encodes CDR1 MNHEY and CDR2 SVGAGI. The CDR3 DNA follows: TGTGCCAGCAGTTACGGGGAGTACTATGGCTACACCTTC. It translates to CASSYGEYYGYTF.

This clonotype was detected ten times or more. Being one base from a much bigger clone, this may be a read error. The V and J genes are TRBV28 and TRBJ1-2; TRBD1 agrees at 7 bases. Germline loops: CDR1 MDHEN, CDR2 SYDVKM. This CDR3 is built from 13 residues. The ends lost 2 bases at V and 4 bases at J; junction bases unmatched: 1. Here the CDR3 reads CASSLGTVYGYTF. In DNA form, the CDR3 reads TGTGCCAGCAGTTTAGGGACAGTCTATGGCTACACCTTC.

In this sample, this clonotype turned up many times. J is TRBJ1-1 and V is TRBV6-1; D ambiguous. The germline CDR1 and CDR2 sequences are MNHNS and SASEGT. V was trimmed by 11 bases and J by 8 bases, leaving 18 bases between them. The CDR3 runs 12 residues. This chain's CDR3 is CAASTRRFEAFF. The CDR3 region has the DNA TGTGCCGCCAGCACTAGGAGGTTCGAAGCTTTCTTT.

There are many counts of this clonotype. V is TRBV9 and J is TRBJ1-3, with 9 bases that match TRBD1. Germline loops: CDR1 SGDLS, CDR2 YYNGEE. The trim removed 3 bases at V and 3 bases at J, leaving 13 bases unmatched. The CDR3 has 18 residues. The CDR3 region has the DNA TGTGCCAGCAGCGCCCAACCGGGACAGGGAATTTTTGGAAACACCATATATTTT. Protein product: CASSAQPGQGIFGNTIYF.

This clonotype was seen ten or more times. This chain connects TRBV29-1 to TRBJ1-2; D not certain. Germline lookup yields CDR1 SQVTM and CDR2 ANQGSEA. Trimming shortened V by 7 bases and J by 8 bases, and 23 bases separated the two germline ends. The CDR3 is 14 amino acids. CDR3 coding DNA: TGCAGCGCCACCCCCGAACAGAACTACGACGGCTACACCTTC. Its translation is CSATPEQNYDGYTF.

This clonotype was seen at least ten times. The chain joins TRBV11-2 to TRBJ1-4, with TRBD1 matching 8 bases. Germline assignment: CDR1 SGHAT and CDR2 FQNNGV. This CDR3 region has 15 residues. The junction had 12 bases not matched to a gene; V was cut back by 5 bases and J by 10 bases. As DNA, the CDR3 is TGTGCCAGCAGCCCGCGACAGGGGACAATTGGAAAACTGTTTTTT. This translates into CASSPRQGTIGKLFF.

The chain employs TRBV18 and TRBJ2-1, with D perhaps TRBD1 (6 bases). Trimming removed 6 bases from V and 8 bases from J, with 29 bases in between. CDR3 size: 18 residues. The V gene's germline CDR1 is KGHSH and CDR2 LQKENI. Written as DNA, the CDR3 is TGTGCCAGCTCGCCAAATAAGCAGGGTGCAGGTGGGGGCGATGAGCAGTTCTTC. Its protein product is CASSPNKQGAGGGDEQFF.

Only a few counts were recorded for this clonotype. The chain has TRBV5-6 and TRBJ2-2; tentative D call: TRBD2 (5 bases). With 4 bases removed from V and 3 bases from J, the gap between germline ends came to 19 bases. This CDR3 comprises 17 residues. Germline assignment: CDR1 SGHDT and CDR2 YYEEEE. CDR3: CASSVGMALAYTGELFF. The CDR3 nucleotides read TGTGCCAGCAGCGTCGGGATGGCCTTGGCCTACACCGGGGAGCTGTTTTTT. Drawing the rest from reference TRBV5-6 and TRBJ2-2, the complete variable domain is DAGVTQSPTHLIKTRGQQVTLRCSPKSGHDTVSWYQQALGQGPQFIFQYYEEEERQRGNFPDRFSGHQFPNYSSELNVNALLLGDSALYLCASSVGMALAYTGELFFGEGSRLTVL.

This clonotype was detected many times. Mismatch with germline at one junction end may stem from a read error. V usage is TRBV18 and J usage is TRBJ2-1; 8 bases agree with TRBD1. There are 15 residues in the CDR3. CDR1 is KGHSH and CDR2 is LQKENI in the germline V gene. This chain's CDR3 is CASSPQGENYNEQFF. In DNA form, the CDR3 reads TGTGCCAGCTCCCCACAGGGGGAGAACTACAATGAGCAGTTCTTC. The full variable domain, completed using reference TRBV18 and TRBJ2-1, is NAGVMQNPRHLVRRRGQEARLRCSPMKGHSHVYWYRQLPEEGLKFMVYLQKENIIDESGMPKERFSAEFPKEGPSILRIQQVVRGDSAAYFCASSPQGENYNEQFFGPGTRLTVL.

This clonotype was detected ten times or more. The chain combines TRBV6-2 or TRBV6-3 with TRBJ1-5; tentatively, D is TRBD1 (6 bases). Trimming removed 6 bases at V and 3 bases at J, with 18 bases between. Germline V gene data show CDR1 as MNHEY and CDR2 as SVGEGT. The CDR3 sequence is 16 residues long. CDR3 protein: CASSLTPTGNNQPQHF. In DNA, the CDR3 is TGTGCCAGCAGCCTAACTCCTACAGGGAACAATCAGCCCCAGCATTTT.

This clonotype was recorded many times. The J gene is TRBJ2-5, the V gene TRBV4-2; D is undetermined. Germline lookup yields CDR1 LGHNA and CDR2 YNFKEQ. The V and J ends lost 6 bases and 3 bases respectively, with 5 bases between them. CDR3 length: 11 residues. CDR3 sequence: CASRKKETQYF. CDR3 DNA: TGTGCCAGCAGAAAGAAAGAGACCCAGTACTTC.